This T cell receptor beta chain emerged from a study of Ad26.COV2.S vaccination and SARS-CoV-2 variants. The junction had 5 bases not matched to a gene; V was cut back by 3 bases and J by 4 bases. CDR1 and CDR2 (germline): LNHDA, SQIVND (reference sequence). CDR3 length: 15 residues. The protocol was immunoSEQ multiplex PCR, while the TCRdb copy is restricted to in-frame clones and leaves out a portion. The sample yields approximately 350,000 clones, over 75% seen once. Regarding treatment: about 20 received Ad26.COV2.S at low or high dose, single or two shots; 5 received placebo; per-sample allocation not given. Vaccine and placebo recipients were sampled on day 63 after the first injection. Vaccination used an Ad26 vector expressing Wuhan-strain SARS-CoV-2 spike.

The input for sequencing was peripheral blood, taken in a trial of Ad26.COV2.S vaccine versus placebo. This clonotype was obtained from a person between 18 and 65 years old who received the Ad26.COV2.S COVID-19 vaccine or a placebo. The V gene is TRBV19, the J gene TRBJ2-2; TRBD1 matches at 7 bases. The CDR3 bases are TGTGCCAGTAGTATTGACAGGGTAGGCACCGGGGAGCTGTTTTTT. Encoded protein: CASSIDRVGTGELFF.